The sequence of this T cell receptor (beta chain) was determined in a study of human T cells and chemical hapten exposure. The wider study: Researchers reported sensitizing a 2 cm by 2 cm upper inner arm skin site with 2% DPC. Throughout the approximately 25-week study, diphenylcyclopropenone was applied weekly to the patients' scalps. Reading of the patch tests, which applied 0.01% DPC to the upper back, occurred at 6 days.

This clonotype was found many times. TCRdb re-called the RACE reads with MiXCR, one entry per CDR3 protein. The table records some 80,000 distinct CDR3 sequences, roughly 12% of them present only once. V dropped 0 bases and J dropped 6 bases, with 10 bases sitting between them. Germline loops: CDR1 MRHNA, CDR2 SNTAGT. The CDR3 has 14 amino acids. As to time point: patch test 2, 6 weeks after DPC sensitization. The sample's treatment: therapeutic diphenylcyclopropenone sensitization with weekly scalp DPC. The sample consisted of whole blood, taken in connection with sensitization to the hapten diphenylcyclopropenone (DPC). The receptor was derived from a man between 18 and 29 years old with alopecia areata. Some clones in this sample may be carry-over from other donors' samples. The genes are TRBV6-4 and TRBJ2-3, with no clear D. The chain's CDR3 is CASSDSEIGDTQYF. CDR3 DNA: TGTGCCAGCAGTGACTCGGAAATCGGGGATACGCAGTATTTT.